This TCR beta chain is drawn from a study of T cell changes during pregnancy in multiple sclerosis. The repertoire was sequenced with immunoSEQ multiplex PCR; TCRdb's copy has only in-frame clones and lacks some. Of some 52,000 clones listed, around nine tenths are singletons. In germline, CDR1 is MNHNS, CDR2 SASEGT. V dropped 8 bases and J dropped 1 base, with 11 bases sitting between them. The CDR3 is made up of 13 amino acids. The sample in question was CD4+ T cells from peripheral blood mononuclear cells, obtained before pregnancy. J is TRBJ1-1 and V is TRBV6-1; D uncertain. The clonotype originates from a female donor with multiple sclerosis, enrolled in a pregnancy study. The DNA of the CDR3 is TGTGCCAGCCGGAGGGAGAGGAACACTGAAGCTTTCTTT. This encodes CASRRERNTEAFF.